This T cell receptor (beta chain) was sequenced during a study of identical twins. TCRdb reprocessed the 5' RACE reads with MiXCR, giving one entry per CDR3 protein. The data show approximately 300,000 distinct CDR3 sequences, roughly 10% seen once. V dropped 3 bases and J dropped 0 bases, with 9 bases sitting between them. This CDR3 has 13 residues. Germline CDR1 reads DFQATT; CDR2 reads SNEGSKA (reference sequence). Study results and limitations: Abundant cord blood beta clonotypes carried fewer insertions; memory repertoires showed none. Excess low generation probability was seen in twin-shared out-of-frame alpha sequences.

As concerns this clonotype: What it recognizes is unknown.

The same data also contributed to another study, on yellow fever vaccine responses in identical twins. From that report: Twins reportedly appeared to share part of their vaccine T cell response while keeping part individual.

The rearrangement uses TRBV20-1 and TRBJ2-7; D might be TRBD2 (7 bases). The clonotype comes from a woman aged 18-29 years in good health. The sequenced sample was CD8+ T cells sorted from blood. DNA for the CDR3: TGCAGTGCTAGGCGGGGGCCCTCCTACGAGCAGTACTTC. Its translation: CSARRGPSYEQYF.